This record covers a single T cell receptor beta chain. Its antigen is unidentified. V shed 3 bases and J shed 5 bases, with 7 bases lying between them. The CDR3 sequence is 13 residues long. Germline V gene lookup returns CDR1 LNHDA and CDR2 SQIVND (reference sequence). The sample belongs to a study of vaccination and CD4 T cells after COVID-19. As to treatment: approximately 11-day PBMC culture with coronavirus spike peptide pools or control peptides (ViraFEST assay). The Oncomine TCR Beta short-read assay sequenced DNA from cultured CD4+ T cells. TCRdb used MiXCR to reprocess the PCR reads, holding one entry per CDR3 protein. The sample records around 19,000 distinct CDR3 sequences, 45% to 65% being singletons.

The TCR comes from a human donor who had recovered from COVID-19. The chain carries TRBV19 and TRBJ2-2; D remains ambiguous. Input material: CD4+ T cells from blood, cultured in vitro. The chain's CDR3 is CASSIDITGELFF. CDR3 coding DNA: TGTGCCAGTAGTATCGACATTACCGGGGAGCTGTTTTTT.